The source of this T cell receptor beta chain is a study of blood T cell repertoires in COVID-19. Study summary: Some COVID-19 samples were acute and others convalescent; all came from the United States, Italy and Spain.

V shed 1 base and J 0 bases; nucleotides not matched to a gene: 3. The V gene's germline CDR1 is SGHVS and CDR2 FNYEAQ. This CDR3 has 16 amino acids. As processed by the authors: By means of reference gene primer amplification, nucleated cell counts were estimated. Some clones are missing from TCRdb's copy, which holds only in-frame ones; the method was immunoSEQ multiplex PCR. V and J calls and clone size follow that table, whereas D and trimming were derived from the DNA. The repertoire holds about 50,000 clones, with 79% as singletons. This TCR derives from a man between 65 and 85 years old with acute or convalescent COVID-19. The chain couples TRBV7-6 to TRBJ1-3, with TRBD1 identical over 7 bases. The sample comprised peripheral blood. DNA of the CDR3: TGTGCCAGCAGCTTAGGGGGACAGAACTCTGGAAACACCATATATTTT. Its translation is CASSLGGQNSGNTIYF.